The sequence of this T cell receptor beta chain was determined in a study of CD8 T cells in ankylosing spondylitis. V was pared by 1 base and J by 2 bases, with 9 bases between. Germline V lookup: CDR1 MNHEY, CDR2 SVGAGI. The CDR3 is 14 residues long. In this sample, this clonotype turned up a few times. Its target is unknown. Making the TCR beta libraries involved quantitative 5'-RACE with molecular barcodes. TCRdb used MiXCR to reprocess the 5' RACE reads, holding one entry per CDR3 protein. In the table there are a few hundred thousand distinct CDR3 sequences, 6.5% to 10% of which are singletons. General study results and limits: Disease-linked clones bore a CD8+ phenotype and were relatively rare in peripheral blood. The authors reported significant enrichment of disease-linked clones in matched ankylosing spondylitis synovial fluid. Typical of ankylosing spondylitis blood, it appeared, was a TCR beta motif of under 10 highly homologous variants. Some motif variants had been reported before (in reactive arthritis synovial fluid and blood).

Sequenced sample: blood, either unsorted or a sorted T cell fraction (not recorded which). The clonotype originates from a male donor with ankylosing spondylitis. This chain links TRBV6-5 with TRBJ2-7, with D uncertain. The CDR3, as DNA: TGTGCCAGCAGTTACTTTCTCGGTCCCTACGAGCAGTACTTC. Its translation: CASSYFLGPYEQYF.